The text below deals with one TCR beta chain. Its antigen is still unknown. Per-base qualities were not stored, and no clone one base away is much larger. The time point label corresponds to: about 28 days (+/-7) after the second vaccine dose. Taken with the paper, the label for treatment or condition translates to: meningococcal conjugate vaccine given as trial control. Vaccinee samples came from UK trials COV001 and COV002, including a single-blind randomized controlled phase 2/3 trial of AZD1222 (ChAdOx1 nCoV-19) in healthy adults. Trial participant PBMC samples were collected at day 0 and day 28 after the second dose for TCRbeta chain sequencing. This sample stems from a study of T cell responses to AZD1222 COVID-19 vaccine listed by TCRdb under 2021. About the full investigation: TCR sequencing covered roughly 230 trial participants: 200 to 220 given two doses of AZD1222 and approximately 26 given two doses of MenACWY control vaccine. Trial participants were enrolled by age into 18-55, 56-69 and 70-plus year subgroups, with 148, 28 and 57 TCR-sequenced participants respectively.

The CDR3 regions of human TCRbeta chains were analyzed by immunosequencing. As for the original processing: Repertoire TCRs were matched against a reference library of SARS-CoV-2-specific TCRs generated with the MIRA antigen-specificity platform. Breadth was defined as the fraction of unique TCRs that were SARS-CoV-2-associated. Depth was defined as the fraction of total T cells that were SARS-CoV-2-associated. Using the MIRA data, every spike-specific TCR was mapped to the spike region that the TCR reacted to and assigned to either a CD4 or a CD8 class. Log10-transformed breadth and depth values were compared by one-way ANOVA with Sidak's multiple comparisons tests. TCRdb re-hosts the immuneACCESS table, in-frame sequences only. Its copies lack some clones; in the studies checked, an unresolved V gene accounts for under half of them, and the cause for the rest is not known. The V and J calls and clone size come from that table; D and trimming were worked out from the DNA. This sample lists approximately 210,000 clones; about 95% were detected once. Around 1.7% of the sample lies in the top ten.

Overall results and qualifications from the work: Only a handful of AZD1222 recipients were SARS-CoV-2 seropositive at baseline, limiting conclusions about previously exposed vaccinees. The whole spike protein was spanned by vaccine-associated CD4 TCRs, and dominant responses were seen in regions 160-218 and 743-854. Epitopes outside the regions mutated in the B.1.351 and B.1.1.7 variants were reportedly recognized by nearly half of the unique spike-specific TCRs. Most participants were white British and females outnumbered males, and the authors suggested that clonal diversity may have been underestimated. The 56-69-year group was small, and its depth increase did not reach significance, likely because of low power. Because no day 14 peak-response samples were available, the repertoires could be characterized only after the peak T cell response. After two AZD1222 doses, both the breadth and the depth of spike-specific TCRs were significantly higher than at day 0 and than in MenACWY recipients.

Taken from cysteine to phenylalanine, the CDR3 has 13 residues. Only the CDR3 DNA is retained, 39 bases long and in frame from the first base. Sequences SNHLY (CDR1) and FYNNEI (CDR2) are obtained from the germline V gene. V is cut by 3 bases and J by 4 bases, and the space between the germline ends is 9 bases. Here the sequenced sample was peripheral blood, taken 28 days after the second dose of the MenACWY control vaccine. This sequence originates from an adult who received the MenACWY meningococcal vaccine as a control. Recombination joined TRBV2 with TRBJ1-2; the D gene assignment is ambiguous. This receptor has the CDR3 CASSELRTYGYTF. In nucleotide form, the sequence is TGTGCCAGCAGTGAGTTACGGACCTATGGCTACACCTTC.